Sequencing of this T cell receptor beta chain was carried out in a study of human T cells and chemical hapten exposure (dated by TCRdb to 2020 to 2022). As for the study more broadly: For sensitization, 2% DPC in acetone was applied to a roughly 2 cm by roughly 2 cm area of upper inner arm skin. Most of the patients in the cohort were female, and the cohort covered alopecia areata with under or over 50% scalp involvement, alopecia totalis and alopecia universalis. Patient blood was sampled pre-sensitization (week 0) and at 2, 6 and about 24 weeks after DPC sensitization. Patch tests used Finn chambers with 0.01% DPC on the upper back, scored after 6 days by International Contact Dermatitis Research Group standards. Throughout the study period of around 24 weeks, patients also received therapeutic DPC doses to the scalp every week. Blood for TCR sequencing was provided by twenty-nine alopecia patients at one to four time points (pre-sensitization, 2, 6 and 24 weeks). Libraries were pooled for sequencing, and per-sample TCR yields varied mainly because of small differences in library volumes within the pool. Peripheral blood TCR repertoire changes were tracked in vivo in alopecia patients during primary and secondary sensitization to the hapten diphenylcyclopropenone (DPC). Summary of the overall study and its limitations: After repeated subsampling, the strength of the expansion versus patch-test correlation and the threshold at which it became significant changed. DPC sensitization did not change the number of TCRs with a frequency above 1 in 1000, and there was no evidence of changes in global repertoire structure. Patch test score was positively correlated with the number of PT1 expanded TCRs, with significance at thresholds 8, 16 and 32 but not at 4. Alopecia, a presumed autoimmune disease, was present in all patients, so the immune response of the patients might differ from that of healthy individuals. Significantly more large CDR3 similarity clusters were formed by expanded TCRs than by pre-sensitization or healthy control sets, consistent with antigen-driven responses.

The CDR3 sequence holds 13 residues, the cysteine and phenylalanine included. Here the CDR3 DNA is all that survives: 39 bases in frame from base 1. CDR1 and CDR2 are drawn from the germline V gene: MNHEY, SVGAGI. A distance of 9 bases separates the germline ends of V and J, which lose 6 bases and 6 bases respectively. A remark on this clonotype: No cognate antigen has been identified for it. No quality values exist for individual bases; no much larger clone is one base distant.

The library was obtained by RACE. The sequencing machine was a NextSeq 500. During library preparation, unique molecular identifiers were attached to individual cDNA molecules so that TCRs could be counted quantitatively and reproducibly. Both TCR alpha and TCR beta chains were sequenced from each blood RNA sample. In the source study's methods: Samples had a median of about 96,000 TCRs, with a range from about 20,000 to 690,600. The Decombinator software suite was used to annotate V, J and CDR3 in the TCR reads. Every sample was subsampled to the same number of TCRs (28,000) for the PS versus PT1 abundance plots. TCRs were defined as expanded if absent before sensitization and observed at least eight times at the 2-week time point. TCRdb cleaned the public reads at Q25 with fastp, built clones with MiXCR and kept in-frame beta chains. Each record represents a unique CDR3 protein, reported with the most common genes and DNA among its rows. The V and J calls and clone size are TCRdb's, not the authors'. This sample has 280,000 or so distinct CDR3 sequences in its table, and almost 8% of those were observed once. In total, the top ten clones hold more than 0.95% of the sample.

The time point label, as the study defines it: pre-sensitization, week 0. The sample's treatment or condition label, in plain terms: therapeutic diphenylcyclopropenone sensitization with weekly scalp DPC. At every patch-test visit, the blood draw took place before the patch test was put on. Patients were considered eligible if aged 18 to 70, diagnosed with alopecia and deemed suitable for DPC therapy, and patients were excluded if pregnant. Unfractionated whole blood was collected in Tempus Blood RNA tubes, and total RNA was extracted from that blood. Source: whole blood, taken in connection with sensitization to the hapten diphenylcyclopropenone (DPC). The sequence was collected from a man aged 18 to 29 with alopecia areata. Some clones in this sample may be carry-over from other donors' samples. This sequence uses TRBV6-5 and TRBJ1-6; a confident D gene designation cannot be given. The DNA reads as follows: TGTGCCAGCAGACTAGGCGGTAATTCACCCCTCCACTTT. This gives the protein CASRLGGNSPLHF.